A selection of T cell receptor beta chains follows, all from one sample in a study of cytomegalovirus exposure and HLA in healthy donors. Sequencing used immunoSEQ multiplex PCR; TCRdb keeps in-frame clones, though not all of them. The table records around 220,000 clones, 75% of them present only once. Sequences were obtained from PBMCs. The receptors stem from a woman under 40 in good health and CMV-seronegative. The CDR3 runs from the conserved cysteine through the conserved F or W. D genes are given only for firm matches. Expanded clones get a size class; other rows say once, few or many, or leave the size out.

once,TRBJ1-2,TRBD1,TRBV11-3,CASSGGQYYGYTF,TGTGCCAGCAGCGGGGGACAGTACTATGGCTACACCTTC
NA,TRBJ2-1,NA,TRBV19,CASSIDLDTGRRNEQFF,TGTGCCAGTAGTATAGATTTGGACACGGGCCGTCGGAATGAGCAGTTCTTC
NA,TRBJ2-1,TRBD1,TRBV5-5,CASSGGTGLVNEQFF,TGTGCCAGCAGCGGCGGGACAGGGTTGGTCAATGAGCAGTTCTTC
NA,TRBJ1-1,NA,TRBV18,CASSPPRGNTEAFF,TGTGCCAGCTCACCACCGCGGGGGAACACTGAAGCTTTCTTT
NA,TRBJ1-1,NA,TRBV5-1,CASSLRGKNTEAFF,TGCGCCAGCAGCTTGAGAGGGAAGAACACTGAAGCTTTCTTT
NA,TRBJ2-1,NA,TRBV19,CASSMGAATSGPYNEQFF,TGTGCCAGTAGTATGGGGGCAGCGACCTCAGGTCCCTACAATGAGCAGTTCTTC
NA,TRBJ2-1,TRBD2,TRBV7-9,CASSLTSGGWVLEQFF,TGTGCCAGCAGCTTAACTAGCGGGGGCTGGGTATTAGAGCAGTTCTTC
NA,TRBJ2-5,TRBD2,TRBV5-1,CASKARGGPEETQYF,TGCGCCAGCAAGGCGCGGGGGGGCCCGGAAGAGACCCAGTACTTC
NA,TRBJ2-5,NA,TRBV2,CAGTLDTSFEQYF,TGTGCCGGCACCCTGGACACCTCCTTTGAGCAGTACTTC
NA,TRBJ1-2,NA,TRBV5-1,CASSPQVIANYGYTF,TGCGCCAGCAGCCCTCAGGTAATAGCTAACTATGGCTACACCTTC
NA,TRBJ1-2,NA,TRBV19,CASSIDSGGAYGYTF,TGTGCCAGTAGTATAGATTCAGGAGGGGCGTATGGCTACACCTTC
NA,TRBJ1-2,TRBD1,TRBV6-6,CASWGSRGLFGYTF,TGTGCCAGTTGGGGGTCCAGGGGGCTTTTTGGCTACACCTTC
few,TRBJ1-1,NA,TRBV5-8,CASRKQGMNTEAFF,TGTGCCAGCAGAAAGCAGGGCATGAACACTGAAGCTTTCTTT
NA,TRBJ2-3,TRBD2,TRBV5-1,CASSLVLAGGTDTQYF,TGCGCCAGCAGCTTGGTGCTAGCGGGAGGCACAGATACGCAGTATTTT
NA,TRBJ1-2,TRBD1,TRBV5-6,CASSSARTGDFYGYTF,TGTGCCAGCAGCTCGGCTAGGACAGGAGATTTCTATGGCTACACCTTC
NA,TRBJ1-2,NA,TRBV27,CASSLSAVNYGYTF,TGTGCCAGCAGTTTATCCGCGGTGAACTATGGCTACACCTTC
few,TRBJ2-3,TRBD2,TRBV5-4,CASNQAGVGTDTQYF,TGTGCCAGCAACCAAGCGGGGGTGGGCACAGATACGCAGTATTTT
NA,TRBJ1-2,NA,TRBV2,CASSEVERAGYGYTF,TGTGCCAGCAGTGAGGTGGAACGAGCGGGCTATGGCTACACCTTC
NA,TRBJ1-2,TRBD1,TRBV7-3,CASSAQDRGRGGYTF,TGTGCCAGCAGCGCCCAGGACAGGGGGCGTGGTGGCTACACCTTC
NA,TRBJ2-3,TRBD1,TRBV29-1,CSANRGLADTQYF,TGCAGCGCGAACAGGGGTCTCGCAGATACGCAGTATTTT
NA,TRBJ2-3,TRBD2,TRBV7-6,CASSLLAGTTDTQYF,TGTGCCAGCAGCTTACTAGCGGGGACCACAGATACGCAGTATTTT
NA,TRBJ1-1,TRBD1,TRBV19,CASSRDRGRTEAFF,TGTGCCAGTAGTCGGGACAGGGGAAGGACTGAAGCTTTCTTT
NA,TRBJ2-3,TRBD2,TRBV5-1,CASSLGVAGPDTQYF,TGCGCCAGCAGCTTGGGGGTAGCGGGCCCAGATACGCAGTATTTT
once,TRBJ2-5,TRBD2,TRBV19,CASSIISGETQYF,TGTGCCAGTAGTATTATTAGCGGGGAGACCCAGTACTTC
NA,TRBJ2-1,TRBD1,TRBV7-6,CASSLEETGADNEQFF,TGTGCCAGCAGCTTAGAAGAGACAGGGGCAGACAATGAGCAGTTCTTC
once,TRBJ1-2,NA,TRBV30,CACTGGDGYTF,TGTGCCTGCACGGGAGGGGATGGCTACACCTTC
NA,TRBJ1-1,NA,TRBV7-9,CASSLQEYTEAFF,TGTGCCAGCAGCTTACAAGAGTACACTGAAGCTTTCTTT